Listed below are T cell receptor beta chains from one sample, sequenced in a study of beta chain features in type 1 diabetes. Measured with immunoSEQ multiplex PCR; TCRdb has only the in-frame clones, and not every one. The repertoire consists of around 290,000 clones, with 7.5% to 9.5% occurring once and the leading ten covering about 0.93%. Sequencing was carried out using central memory CD4+ T cells from blood. The origin of the receptors is a woman aged 18-29 years in good health. Both conserved end residues are part of each CDR3. A D gene is named only where the DNA matches it firmly. The size of a clone is reported for some rows only, either as once, few or many, or as a class for expanded clones.

j_gene,abundance,v_gene,d_gene,CDR3nt,CDR3aa
TRBJ1-2,few,TRBV5-6,.,TGTGCCAGCAGCAAGGACCGGACAGCAGGCTACACCTTC,CASSKDRTAGYTF
TRBJ2-1,.,TRBV7-6,TRBD1,TGTGCCAGCAGCTCCGGGACAGGGGTCTACAATGAGCAGTTCTTC,CASSSGTGVYNEQFF
TRBJ1-5,.,TRBV27,.,TGTGCCAGCAGGCTCCAGGAGAATCAGCCCCAGCATTTT,CASRLQENQPQHF
TRBJ2-1,.,TRBV7-8,.,TGTGCCAGCAGCTTAGGAGGTAGCTTGGATGAGCAGTTCTTC,CASSLGGSLDEQFF
TRBJ2-5,many,TRBV7-2,TRBD2,TGTGCCAGCAGCTTTACGGCGGGGGAAGGGGAGACCCAGTACTTC,CASSFTAGEGETQYF
TRBJ2-1,.,TRBV7-2,.,TGTGCCAGCAGCTTAGCCGAATCCAAAAGAGGCAATGAGCAGTTCTTC,CASSLAESKRGNEQFF
TRBJ2-7,few,TRBV29-1,TRBD1,TGCAGCGCCCGGGACAGCACCTACGAGCAGTACTTC,CSARDSTYEQYF
TRBJ1-5,.,TRBV6-1,.,TGTGCCAGCAGGATGGGCTCACAGGGAAATCAGCCCCAGCATTTT,CASRMGSQGNQPQHF
TRBJ2-3,few,TRBV4-2,TRBD1,TGTGCCAGCAGCCAACCGGGACAGGGGGGAGATACGCAGTATTTT,CASSQPGQGGDTQYF
TRBJ1-1,few,TRBV25-1,.,TGTGCCAGCACCCGGAACACTGAAGCTTTCTTT,CASTRNTEAFF
TRBJ1-4,few,TRBV4-2,TRBD1,TGTGCCAGCAGCCCCGCCTTTCCCGGGACAGGGGGCAGTAGTCCGTTTTTT,CASSPAFPGTGGSSPFF
TRBJ1-3,few,TRBV5-6,.,TGTGCCAGCAGCTTGGTGTTTGGAAACACCATATATTTT,CASSLVFGNTIYF
TRBJ2-7,few,TRBV5-1,TRBD1,TGCGCCAGCAGCTTCGGACAGGCTGGGGACGAGCAGTACTTC,CASSFGQAGDEQYF
TRBJ2-5,.,TRBV7-8,.,TGTGCCAGCAGCAATGCACGAGGATTACAAGAGACCCAGTACTTC,CASSNARGLQETQYF
TRBJ2-5,few,TRBV29-1,TRBD2,TGCAGCGTTGCCGGGGGGAAAGAGACCCAGTACTTC,CSVAGGKETQYF
TRBJ2-1,.,TRBV7-3,TRBD2,TGTGCCAGCAGCTCCTCCCCTAGCGGGGTATACAATGAGCAGTTCTTC,CASSSSPSGVYNEQFF
TRBJ2-1,many,TRBV5-1,TRBD2,TGCGCCAGCAGCACACTAGCGGGGCTCCTCAATGAGCAGTTCTTC,CASSTLAGLLNEQFF
TRBJ1-5,many,TRBV30,.,TGTGCCTGGAGTGTTTTTGGGGGCAATCAGCCCCAGCATTTT,CAWSVFGGNQPQHF
TRBJ2-5,many,TRBV29-1,TRBD1,TGCAGCGCGGGGACAGGGCAACAGACCCAGTACTTC,CSAGTGQQTQYF
TRBJ1-2,.,TRBV11-3,TRBD1,TGTGCCAGCAGCCGGGACAGCTATGGCTACACCTTC,CASSRDSYGYTF
TRBJ1-3,few,TRBV7-2,.,TGTGCCAGCAGCTTTAGTGCAGGCGACTCTGGAAACACCATATATTTT,CASSFSAGDSGNTIYF
TRBJ1-3,.,TRBV7-2,.,TGTGCCAGCAGCTCCCCCAGTGGAACTGGAAACACCATATATTTT,CASSSPSGTGNTIYF
TRBJ2-7,few,TRBV5-1,.,TGCGCCAGCAGCTTGGGACCTAGTCGGGGACTCTACGAGCAGTACTTC,CASSLGPSRGLYEQYF
TRBJ1-2,few,TRBV7-2,.,TGTGCCAGCAGCTTAAATTTCAACTATGGCTACACCTTC,CASSLNFNYGYTF
TRBJ2-5,few,TRBV7-3,TRBD2,TGTGCCAGCAGCCCAGGGACTAGCGGGCCCCAAGAGACCCAGTACTTC,CASSPGTSGPQETQYF
TRBJ2-3,few,TRBV5-4,.,TGCGCCAGCAGCCAAAACCCCGCTACTAGCACAGATACGCAGTATTTT,CASSQNPATSTDTQYF
TRBJ2-5,.,TRBV5-1,TRBD2,TGCGCCAGCAGCCAACGACTAGCGGGGGGACAAGAGACCCAGTACTTC,CASSQRLAGGQETQYF
TRBJ1-5,.,TRBV2,TRBD1,TGTGCCAGCAGCAAAGGGGGCAGTAATCAGCCCCAGCATTTT,CASSKGGSNQPQHF
TRBJ1-2,many,TRBV18,.,TGTGCCAGCTCACCACCGGGCAGGGAGGATGGCTACACCTTC,CASSPPGREDGYTF
TRBJ1-4,few,TRBV15,.,TGTGCCACCAGCAGAGAACAGGGAAATGAAAAACTGTTTTTT,CATSREQGNEKLFF
TRBJ2-3,.,TRBV27,.,TGTGCCTCCTTAGCCAAAGGGGTGCTTGGAGATACGCAGTATTTT,CASLAKGVLGDTQYF
TRBJ2-5,.,TRBV11-2,TRBD2,TGTGCCAGCAGCTCAAGAGCGGGGGCAGGGACCCAGTACTTC,CASSSRAGAGTQYF
TRBJ2-3,few,TRBV5-1,.,TGCGCCAGCAGCCGGAGTCCCAGGGGGGCGGATACGCAGTATTTT,CASSRSPRGADTQYF
TRBJ2-3,few,TRBV18,.,TGTGCCAGCTCAGTCACGGCAACAGATACGCAGTATTTT,CASSVTATDTQYF
TRBJ1-2,.,TRBV5-5,TRBD1,TGTGCCAGCAGCCAACCAACAGGGGACCCTAACTATGGCTACACCTTC,CASSQPTGDPNYGYTF
TRBJ2-2,few,TRBV30,.,TGTGCCTGGAAGAGGAGTCTCGGGGAGCTGTTTTTT,CAWKRSLGELFF
TRBJ1-6,.,TRBV4-3,.,TGCGCCAGCAGCCAAGATCCGCAGGGAAATTCACCCCTCCACTTT,CASSQDPQGNSPLHF
TRBJ2-4,few,TRBV7-2,.,TGTGCCAGCAGCCCACCTACGGCGGGATTAGCCAAAAACATTCAGTACTTC,CASSPPTAGLAKNIQYF
TRBJ2-6,few,TRBV19,.,TGTGCCAGTAGGCCCTCTGGGGCCAACGTCCTGACTTTC,CASRPSGANVLTF
TRBJ2-3,.,TRBV19,.,TGTGCCAGTAGGGACGGGACAAGGGATACGCAGTATTTT,CASRDGTRDTQYF
TRBJ2-3,few,TRBV9,.,TGTGCCAGCAGCGTGGGAGATACGCAGTATTTT,CASSVGDTQYF
TRBJ1-2,few,TRBV2,TRBD1,TGTGCCAGCAGGGACAGGGATAACTATGGCTACACCTTC,CASRDRDNYGYTF
TRBJ2-6,many,TRBV9,.,TGTGCCAGCAGCCCCGCGGGGCCCCTCTCTGGGGCCAACGTCCTGACTTTC,CASSPAGPLSGANVLTF
TRBJ1-1,few,TRBV18,.,TGTGCCACAACGGGGGGATTCGACACTGAAGCTTTCTTT,CATTGGFDTEAFF
TRBJ2-5,.,TRBV25-1,.,TGTGCCAGCAGTGAATCGGAGGGACTTCATGAGACCCAGTACTTC,CASSESEGLHETQYF
TRBJ2-3,.,TRBV27,TRBD1,TGTGCCAGCGGGGAACAGGGGCGCACAGATACGCAGTATTTT,CASGEQGRTDTQYF
TRBJ2-3,.,TRBV4-1,TRBD1,TGCGCCAGCAGCCACCCAGACAGGGTTGGGGATACGCAGTATTTT,CASSHPDRVGDTQYF
TRBJ2-5,.,TRBV7-9,.,TGTGCCAGCAGCTTAGCGCTAGGCTTTGAGACCCAGTACTTC,CASSLALGFETQYF
TRBJ2-7,.,TRBV10-2,TRBD1,TGCGCCAGCAGGGGACAGGGGACCTACGAGCAGTACTTC,CASRGQGTYEQYF
TRBJ2-3,.,TRBV5-1,TRBD2,TGCGCCAGCAGCTTCTCTCGGGAGGACCCAGATACGCAGTATTTT,CASSFSREDPDTQYF
TRBJ2-2,.,TRBV5-5,.,TGTGCCAGCAGCCCCGGTGGCGGCACCGGGGAGCTGTTTTTT,CASSPGGGTGELFF
TRBJ2-3,.,TRBV11-3,.,TGTGCCAGCAGCCCCGAAGGTGGAGATATGGATACGCAGTATTTT,CASSPEGGDMDTQYF
TRBJ1-4,few,TRBV7-8,.,TGTGCCAGCAGCCTAGAAACAACTAATGAAAAACTGTTTTTT,CASSLETTNEKLFF
TRBJ2-2,.,TRBV5-4,TRBD2,TGTGCCAGCAGGACCGGGGGGACGGACACCGGGGAGCTGTTTTTT,CASRTGGTDTGELFF
TRBJ1-1,.,TRBV7-8,.,TGTGCCAGCAGGCGAGCGGGGGCCCCGAACACTGAAGCTTTCTTT,CASRRAGAPNTEAFF